This TCR beta chain was obtained from a study of a mutant IDH1 vaccine in newly diagnosed glioma (dated by TCRdb to 2020 to 2022). For the study in its entirety: Eight vaccinations were administered to patients in weeks 1, 3, 5, 7, 11, 15, 19 and 23, corresponding to visits V03 through V10. Vaccination began 4-6 weeks after radiotherapy alone, or alongside temozolomide cycles in the chemotherapy-containing groups. The approximately 30 treated patients were approximately 62% male and about 40% female, with a mean age of around 40 years. Before enrollment, patients had received standard therapy of radiotherapy alone, temozolomide alone, or radiochemotherapy with temozolomide; most received the combination. Peripheral blood was drawn at six visits: V03 (baseline), V05, V07, V10, V12 and V13. For exploratory analyses, longitudinal TCRB deep sequencing was carried out in some 25 treated patients wherever samples were available.

On this clone: Its antigen is unknown. Base qualities are not recorded, but no much larger clone differs from it by a single base.

Library prep was done by the immunoSEQ multiplex PCR assay. The hsTCRB Kit was used according to the manufacturer's protocol to amplify rearranged TCR beta chain sequences. An Illumina MiSeq was used to sequence the TCRB libraries. The authors' analysis ran thus. The kit vendor's proprietary platform handled demultiplexing, trimming and gene mapping. TCRdb's version of the immuneACCESS table is confined to in-frame rearrangements and falls short of the full clone set. An unresolved V gene accounts for under half of the shortfall where checked; the remainder is of unknown origin. The V and J calls and clone size come from that table; D and trimming were worked out from the DNA. The sample table records about 56,000 clones; around 87% of these occur just once. The biggest ten clones account for roughly 1.4% of the sample. The research as a whole found: The authors stated that sample limitations prevented analyses of patient blood samples from being reproduced. No apparent relationship was observed between pseudoprogression and alterations in the top peripheral T cell clonotypes detected by TCRB sequencing. Vaccine-induced immune responses across multiple MHC alleles were detected in 90% to 95% of patients. Selection of PBMC samples for TCRB deep sequencing was based on availability.

This specimen's time point label, interpreted: week 23, last vaccination. Every vaccine dose consisted of 300 ug of a 20-mer mutant IDH1 peptide in Montanide, administered subcutaneously together with topical imiquimod. Donors had newly diagnosed WHO grade 3 or 4 IDH1-mutant astrocytomas with loss of nuclear ATRX. The samples were drawn from NOA16, a multicentre, single-arm, open-label phase I trial in Germany that tested a mutant IDH1 peptide vaccine in humans for the first time. The DNeasy Blood and Tissue Kit was used to extract genomic DNA from EDTA blood for TCRB sequencing. Sample: PBMCs, taken from a glioma patient whose treatment included an IDH1 peptide vaccine. The clonotype comes from a man in his forties with glioma.

The sequenced DNA: TGTGCCAGCAGTTTAACAGCCACAGATACGCAGTATTTT. It translates as CASSLTATDTQYF. The V and J segments used are TRBV27 and TRBJ2-3; the D gene identity is not certain. V is shortened by 2 bases, J by 2 bases, and the region joining them spans 5 bases. The CDR3 starts with the cysteine, ends with the phenylalanine, and has 13 residues. The sequence is cut down to CDR3 DNA, 39 bases in frame from base 1. The CDR1 and CDR2 encoded by the germline V gene (reference sequence) are MNHEY and SMNVEV.